This TCR beta chain was found in a study of long-term antiretroviral therapy in people with HIV. In regard to this clone: What it recognizes is unknown.

Study-level results: Blood was collected between the mid-2000s and the late 2010s, possibly under older ART regimens.

They ran version v3.0 of the immunoSEQ assay at survey level. Libraries were prepared by immunoSEQ multiplex PCR; TCRdb keeps only in-frame clonotypes and omits some of them. Counted here are over 35,000 clones, over 80% occurring once; the ten biggest clones make up over 5%. Here the sequenced sample was unsorted PBMCs, taken 1.5 years after starting antiretroviral therapy. The source of this sequence is a man between 18 and 29 years old with HIV.

DNA of the CDR3: TGCAGCGTTGAAGCTACAGGGCCCGGGCACTACGAGCAGTACTTC. Amino acid sequence: CSVEATGPGHYEQYF. The chain is built from TRBV29-1 and TRBJ2-7, with D possibly being TRBD1 (6 bases). The germline gives CDR1 SQVTM, CDR2 ANQGSEA. Trimming removed 1 base at V and 3 bases at J, with 16 bases between. The CDR3 is 15 residues long.